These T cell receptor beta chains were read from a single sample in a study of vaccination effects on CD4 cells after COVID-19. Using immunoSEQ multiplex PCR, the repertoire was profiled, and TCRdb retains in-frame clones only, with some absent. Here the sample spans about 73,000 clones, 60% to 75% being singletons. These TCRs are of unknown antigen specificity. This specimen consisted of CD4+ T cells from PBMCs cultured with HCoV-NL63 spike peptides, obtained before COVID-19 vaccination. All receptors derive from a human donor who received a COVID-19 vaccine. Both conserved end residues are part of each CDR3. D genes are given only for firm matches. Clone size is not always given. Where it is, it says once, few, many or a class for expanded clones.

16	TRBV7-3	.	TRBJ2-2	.	TGTGCCAGCAGCCTGACGGTAGCCTCGAACACCGGGGAGCTGTTTTTT	CASSLTVASNTGELFF
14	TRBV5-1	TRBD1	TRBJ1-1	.	TGCGCCAGCAGCTTGGGGACAGGGGAGACTGAAGCTTTCTTT	CASSLGTGETEAFF
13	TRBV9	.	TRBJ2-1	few	TGTGCCAGCAGCCGGGGTGGGGGCAATGAGCAGTTCTTC	CASSRGGGNEQFF
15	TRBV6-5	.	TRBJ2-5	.	TGTGCCAGCAGTTACGATCGGACTCAGGGGGAGACCCAGTACTTC	CASSYDRTQGETQYF
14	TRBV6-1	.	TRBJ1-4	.	TGTGCCAGCAGTGAAAGTGGGGGCTTTGAAAAACTGTTTTTT	CASSESGGFEKLFF
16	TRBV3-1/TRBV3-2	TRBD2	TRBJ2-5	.	TGTGCCAGCAGCCAAGATTTGCGGGGGGGCAAGCAGACCCAGTACTTC	CASSQDLRGGKQTQYF
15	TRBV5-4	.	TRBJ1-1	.	TGTGCCAGCAGCTTAAAAAGCAGGGGAAACACTGAAGCTTTCTTT	CASSLKSRGNTEAFF
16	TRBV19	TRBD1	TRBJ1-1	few	TGTGCCAGTAGTATGTTGGCAGGGGGCGGGGGCACTGAAGCTTTCTTT	CASSMLAGGGGTEAFF
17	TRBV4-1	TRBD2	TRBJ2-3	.	TGCGCCAGCAGCCAACGGGGACTAGCGGGCAACACAGATACGCAGTATTTT	CASSQRGLAGNTDTQYF
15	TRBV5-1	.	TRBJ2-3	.	TGCGCCAGCAGCTTGGTCGGGGGCCTCACAGATACGCAGTATTTT	CASSLVGGLTDTQYF
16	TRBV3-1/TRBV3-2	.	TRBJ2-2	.	TGTGCCAGCAGCCAACCGGACTACTACTCATCCGGGGAGCTGTTTTTT	CASSQPDYYSSGELFF
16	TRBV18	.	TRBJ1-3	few	TGTGCCAGCTCACCACTACTCACTAACTCTGGAAACACCATATATTTT	CASSPLLTNSGNTIYF
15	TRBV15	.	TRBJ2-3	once	TGTGCCACCAGCAGAGAGGCTAGCATCACAGATACGCAGTATTTT	CATSREASITDTQYF
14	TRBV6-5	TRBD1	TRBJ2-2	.	TGTGCCAGCAGCCTCGACAGGGGACGCGGGGAGCTGTTTTTT	CASSLDRGRGELFF
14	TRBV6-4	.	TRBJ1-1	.	TGTGCCAGCAGTCGGGACGGGGGCTACACTGAAGCTTTCTTT	CASSRDGGYTEAFF
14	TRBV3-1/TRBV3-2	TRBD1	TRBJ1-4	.	TGTGCCAGCAGCCCGGGGGACAGCCGGGAAAAACTGTTTTTT	CASSPGDSREKLFF
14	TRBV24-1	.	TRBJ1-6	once	TGTGCCACCAGTGACAGCTCCTATAATTCACCCCTCCACTTT	CATSDSSYNSPLHF
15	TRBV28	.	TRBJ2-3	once	TGTGCCACCCGCCCAGCGAGGCTGGGCACAGATACGCAGTATTTT	CATRPARLGTDTQYF
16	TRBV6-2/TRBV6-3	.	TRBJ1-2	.	TGTGCCAGCAGTCAAACGCAGATGGGTTCGGACTATGGCTACACCTTC	CASSQTQMGSDYGYTF
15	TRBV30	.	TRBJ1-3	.	TGTGCCTGGACTCCTGGTCGGTTCACTGGAAACACCATATATTTT	CAWTPGRFTGNTIYF
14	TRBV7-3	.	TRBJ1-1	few	TGTGCCAGCAGCTTAATACAGGCTAACACTGAAGCTTTCTTT	CASSLIQANTEAFF
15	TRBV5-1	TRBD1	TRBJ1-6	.	TGCGCCAGCAGCTCCTTACAGGGGGATAATTCACCCCTCCACTTT	CASSSLQGDNSPLHF
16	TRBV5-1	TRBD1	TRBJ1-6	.	TGCGCCAGCAGCTTGTTCTCCGGACAGGGGATAACACCCCTCCACTTT	CASSLFSGQGITPLHF
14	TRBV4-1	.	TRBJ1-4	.	TGCGCCAGCAGCCAAACAGGGAGTAATGAAAAACTGTTTTTT	CASSQTGSNEKLFF
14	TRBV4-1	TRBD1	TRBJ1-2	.	TGCGCCAGCAGCCAACCCGGGACAGGCTATGGCTACACCTTC	CASSQPGTGYGYTF
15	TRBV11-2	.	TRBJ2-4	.	TGTGCCAGCAGCCTCCTCCAGGGAACCAAAAACATTCAGTACTTC	CASSLLQGTKNIQYF
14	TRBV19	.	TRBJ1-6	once	TGTGCCAGTAGTATAGGTGACAGGAATTCACCCCTCCACTTT	CASSIGDRNSPLHF
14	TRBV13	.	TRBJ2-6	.	TGTGCCAGCAGCTTAGCGGCTGGGGCCAACGTCCTGACTTTC	CASSLAAGANVLTF
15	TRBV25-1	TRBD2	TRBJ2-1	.	TGTGCCAGCACCACTAGCGGAAGCTCCTACAATGAGCAGTTCTTC	CASTTSGSSYNEQFF
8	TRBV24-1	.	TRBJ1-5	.	TGTGCCCCCAGGCCCCAGCATTTT	CAPRPQHF
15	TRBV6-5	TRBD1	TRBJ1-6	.	TGTGCCAGCAGTTTAGCCGGGACAGGGAAGTCACCCCTCCACTTT	CASSLAGTGKSPLHF
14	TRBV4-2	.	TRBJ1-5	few	TGTGCCAGCAGCCGGGGCAGCGGTAATCAGCCCCAGCATTTT	CASSRGSGNQPQHF
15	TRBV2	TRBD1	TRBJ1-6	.	TGTGCCAGCGATGGGACAGGGGGCAGGAATTCACCCCTCCACTTT	CASDGTGGRNSPLHF